This T cell receptor (beta chain) came from a study of cytomegalovirus exposure and HLA in healthy donors. PCR primers comprised 60 Vbeta and 13 Jbeta primers. Generated by immunoSEQ multiplex PCR, the TCRdb table keeps only in-frame clones and is missing some. This table holds 180,000 or so clones, 70% to 90% found once. This clone was counted a few times. The antigen is unknown. The junction departs from the called germline gene at one end, perhaps through a read error. Study-wide results and limits: It was reportedly the case that the classifier diagnosed cytomegalovirus status with high specificity and sensitivity.

Sequencing input: PBMCs. The sequence was obtained from a man aged 18 to 29 in good health and CMV-seropositive.

The CDR3: CASSFPWGREHRGAVF. The CDR3 DNA follows: TGTGCCAGCAGCTTCCCCTGGGGAAGAGAACACCGGGGAGCTGTTTTT. The J gene is TRBJ2-2, the V gene TRBV5-8; D is perhaps TRBD2 (5 bases). The length of the CDR3 is 16 residues. The germline V gene encodes CDR1 SGHTS and CDR2 YDEGEE.